Sequencing of this T cell receptor beta chain was carried out in a study of blood T cell repertoires in COVID-19. Study-level background: COVID-19 samples from acute and convalescent phases originated in the United States, Italy and Spain. T cells, B-cell-depleted T cells, or PBMCs provided the cDNA or gDNA that served as material.

The protocol was immunoSEQ multiplex PCR, while the TCRdb copy is restricted to in-frame clones and leaves out a portion. The sample includes some 200,000 clones, 80% to 85% of them seen just once. The CDR3 consists of 15 residues. From germline, CDR1 is MDHEN and CDR2 SYDVKM. The trim removed 6 bases at V and 3 bases at J, leaving 11 bases unmatched. The Seattle patients, enrolled during active infection, were followed longitudinally. V is TRBV28 and J is TRBJ2-7, with TRBD1 matching over 7 bases. Sequencing used peripheral blood. The receptor comes from a woman in her 70s with COVID-19, enrolled during active disease. Here the CDR3 DNA reads TGTGCCAGCAGCATTGACAGGGCCCGAATCTACGAGCAGTACTTC. This sequence encodes CASSIDRARIYEQYF.